Each of the 24 T cell receptor beta chains below was sequenced from the same sample in a study of blood T cell repertoires in COVID-19. Produced via immunoSEQ multiplex PCR; TCRdb's table is partial and in-frame only. This sample has approximately 190,000 clones; over 80% occur once, and the top ten carry under 4%. Sequencing was performed on PBMCs or T cells enriched from blood (not recorded which). The receptor set was obtained from a woman aged 25 to 39 who had been exposed to COVID-19.

This clone appeared once. The chain has TRBV6-5 and TRBJ1-3; D is unresolved. Germline V lookup: CDR1 MNHEY, CDR2 SVGAGI. CDR3 length: 14 amino acids. The V end was cut by 6 bases, the J end by 0 bases, with 9 bases between. In DNA, the CDR3 is TGTGCCAGCAGAACTGACACCTCTGGAAACACCATATATTTT. As protein: CASRTDTSGNTIYF.

The chain recombines TRBV11-2 with TRBJ1-4; weak D call: TRBD1 (5 bases). V lost 3 bases, J lost 7 bases, and 15 bases lay in between. CDR1 SGHAT and CDR2 FQNNGV come from the germline V gene. This CDR3 has 15 amino acids. The CDR3 region is CASSFRGGFGEKLFF. For the CDR3, the DNA is TGTGCCAGCAGCTTTCGGGGGGGATTTGGTGAAAAACTGTTTTTT.

The chain employs TRBV7-9 and TRBJ1-2; D is unresolved. Germline CDR1 is SEHNR and CDR2 is FQNEAQ (reference sequence). V lost 6 bases and J 0 bases, leaving 8 bases between the germline ends. This CDR3 has 13 amino acids. CDR3 residues: CASRSSSNYGYTF. The CDR3, as DNA: TGTGCCAGCAGGTCGAGTTCTAACTATGGCTACACCTTC.

The chain employs TRBV15 and TRBJ2-5; 8 bases are shared with TRBD2. The length of the CDR3 is 18 residues. The V gene's germline CDR1 is LNHNV and CDR2 YYDKDF (reference sequence). The V and J ends lost 1 base and 5 bases, in that order; junction bases with no gene match: 15. The CDR3 nucleotides read TGTGCCACCAGCAGAGCGGTTGGTTTGGTAGCGGGGCGGGAGACCCAGTACTTC. Residues: CATSRAVGLVAGRETQYF.

The chain joins TRBV12-3 or TRBV12-4 to TRBJ1-2; no clear D. This CDR3 spans 13 amino acids. Deletions cut 2 bases from V and 4 bases from J, with 8 bases between. CDR3 sequence reads: CASSLSPGYGYTF. CDR3 sequence (DNA): TGTGCCAGCAGTTTATCCCCAGGCTATGGCTACACCTTC.

As concerns this clone: In the same sample, other DNA sequences code for this CDR3. This chain links TRBV19 with TRBJ1-3; 7 nucleotides line up with TRBD1. The CDR3 covers 14 residues. With 5 bases clipped from V and 1 base from J, the junction kept 2 bases outside the gene matches. Germline assignment: CDR1 LNHDA and CDR2 SQIVND (reference sequence). Written as DNA, the CDR3 is TGTGCCAGTAGTGACAGGGCTTCTGGAAACACCATATATTTT. It specifies CASSDRASGNTIYF.

CDR3 loop: CASSLVSGEAYEQFF. The DNA of the CDR3 is TGTGCCAGCAGCTTAGTTAGCGGGGAGGCGTATGAGCAGTTCTTC. This chain connects TRBV7-6 to TRBJ2-1, with 8 bases matching TRBD2. This CDR3 has 15 amino acids. With V trimmed by 1 base and J by 8 bases, 7 bases remained unmatched. Germline CDR1 is SGHVS and CDR2 is FNYEAQ.

The rearrangement joins TRBV19 to TRBJ2-7; TRBD1 is a possible D gene (6 bases). The CDR3 spans 18 residues. CDR1 LNHDA and CDR2 SQIVND come from the germline V gene (reference sequence). The ends were cut back, 1 base at V and 3 bases at J, with 22 bases in the middle. In nucleotides, the CDR3 is TGTGCCAGTAGTATAGTCTTTCCTGGGGCAGGGGTGTTCTACGAGCAGTACTTC. Residues: CASSIVFPGAGVFYEQYF.

This clone showed up just a few times. The chain is built from TRBV27 and TRBJ2-7; 9 nucleotides align to TRBD1. Unmatched junction bases numbered 13, after V lost 7 bases and J lost 0 bases. CDR3 length: 17 amino acids. The germline V gene encodes CDR1 MNHEY and CDR2 SMNVEV (reference sequence). CDR3 coding DNA: TGTGCCAGCACCTCCAGTCCCGGGACAGGGAGCTCCTACGAGCAGTACTTC. As protein: CASTSSPGTGSSYEQYF.

The V gene is TRBV28, the J gene TRBJ2-7; 7 bases align to TRBD1. V shed 6 bases, J shed 8 bases, and the junction held 13 bases outside the gene matches. Germline V gives CDR1 MDHEN, CDR2 SYDVKM. This CDR3 comprises 14 residues. This CDR3 reads CASRIQDRRDKQYF. The CDR3 DNA reads TGTGCCAGCAGGATACAGGACAGGCGAGATAAGCAGTACTTC.

The chain recombines TRBV4-3 with TRBJ2-7; D ambiguous. This CDR3 comprises 14 residues. Germline assignment: CDR1 LGHNA and CDR2 YSLEER. Trimming removed 0 bases at V and 4 bases at J, with 10 bases between. The CDR3 DNA reads TGCGCCAGCAGCCAAGAGCGTTACGGGTACGAGCAGTACTTC. This encodes CASSQERYGYEQYF.

V gene TRBV11-2 combines with J gene TRBJ1-4; perhaps TRBD1 as D (5 bases). This CDR3 has 15 amino acids. In germline, CDR1 is SGHAT, CDR2 FQNNGV. V lost 2 bases and J lost 4, with 11 bases in between. This CDR3 is CASSLQGFVNEKLFF. The CDR3 DNA reads TGTGCCAGCAGCTTACAGGGCTTCGTTAATGAAAAACTGTTTTTT. Supplemented by reference TRBV11-2 and TRBJ1-4, the full variable domain reads EAGVAQSPRYKIIEKRQSVAFWCNPISGHATLYWYQQILGQGPKLLIQFQNNGVVDDSQLPKDRFSAERLKGVDSTLKIQPAKLEDSAVYLCASSLQGFVNEKLFFGSGTQLSVL.

The DNA of the CDR3 is TGCGCCAGCAGCTTGGCCATCGGTAATTCACCCCTCCACTTT. As protein: CASSLAIGNSPLHF. The J gene is TRBJ1-6, the V gene TRBV5-1; no reliable D call. Germline CDR1 and CDR2: SGHRS and YFSETQ. V was shortened by 0 bases and J by 6 bases, with 7 bases between the two germline ends. This CDR3 is 14 amino acids long. The whole variable domain, remainder taken from reference TRBV5-1 and TRBJ1-6, is KAGVTQTPRYLIKTRGQQVTLSCSPISGHRSVSWYQQTPGQGLQFLFEYFSETQRNKGNFPGRFSGRQFSNSRSEMNVSTLELGDSALYLCASSLAIGNSPLHFGNGTRLTVT.

This chain joins TRBV29-1 and TRBJ1-1, with a weak D call TRBD1 (5 bases). The CDR3 sequence is 12 residues long. The V end was cut by 6 bases, the J end by 4 bases, with 12 bases between. Germline V gene data show CDR1 as SQVTM and CDR2 as ANQGSEA. The CDR3 loop is CSVVGLRTEAFF. The CDR3 DNA reads as TGCAGCGTGGTGGGGCTTCGCACTGAAGCTTTCTTT.

This clone was seen at least ten times. The chain links TRBV2 to TRBJ1-2; D is undetermined. Germline loops: CDR1 SNHLY, CDR2 FYNNEI. V was shortened by 2 bases and J by 8 bases, with 6 bases between the two germline ends. The CDR3 is 11 residues long. CDR3 residues: CASSELGGYTF. In DNA form, the CDR3 reads TGTGCCAGCAGTGAACTGGGCGGCTACACCTTC. Full variable domain (remainder filled in from reference TRBV2 and TRBJ1-2): EPEVTQTPSHQVTQMGQEVILRCVPISNHLYFYWYRQILGQKVEFLVSFYNNEISEKSEIFDDQFSVERPDGSNFTLKIRSTKLEDSAMYFCASSELGGYTFGSGTRLTVV.

The chain carries TRBV25-1 and TRBJ1-2; D might be TRBD1 (5 bases). CDR3 length: 13 residues. Germline-derived CDR1 and CDR2 are MGHDK and SYGVNS. V lost 3 bases to trimming and J lost 5 bases, with 10 bases between them. The CDR3 loop reads CASSDRVGYGYTF. The CDR3 coding sequence is TGTGCCAGCAGTGACAGGGTAGGATATGGCTACACCTTC.

This clone turned up a few times. CDR3 loop: CASSQVTGVVYEQYF. As DNA, the CDR3 is TGCGCCAGCAGCCAAGTGACAGGGGTGGTCTACGAGCAGTACTTC. V usage is TRBV4-1 and J usage is TRBJ2-7, with 8 positions matching TRBD1. V was pared by 1 base and J by 3 bases, with 5 bases of the junction left unmatched. CDR1 and CDR2 (germline): MGHRA, YSYEKL. The CDR3 consists of 15 residues.

The chain uses TRBV5-8 and TRBJ2-1, with 8 positions matching TRBD2. Looked up from germline, CDR1 is SGHTS and CDR2 is YDEGEE. The ends lost 1 base at V and 4 bases at J; junction bases unmatched: 13. The CDR3 contains 18 residues. The CDR3 nucleotides are TGTGCCAGCAGCTTGAACCCTTTTGGGGCGGGGGGATACAATGAGCAGTTCTTC. Translating gives CASSLNPFGAGGYNEQFF.

This clone was recorded a few times. The rearrangement joins TRBV4-1 to TRBJ2-5; unclear D gene. Germline CDR1 and CDR2: MGHRA and YSYEKL. The CDR3 totals 15 residues. V lost 3 bases, J lost 5 bases, and 16 bases lay in between. In DNA, the CDR3 is TGCGCCAGCAGCCAGGGTTCCATGATCGGGGAGACCCAGTACTTC. The encoded protein is CASSQGSMIGETQYF.

The J gene is TRBJ1-5, the V gene TRBV13; no clear D. Germline values: CDR1 PRHDT, CDR2 FYEKMQ (reference sequence). V gave up 3 bases and J gave up 4 bases, with 10 bases separating them. There are 14 residues in the CDR3. Written as DNA, the CDR3 is TGTGCCAGCAGCTTCGGTATCAAAAATCAGCCCCAGCATTTT. It specifies CASSFGIKNQPQHF.

For the CDR3, the DNA is TGTGCCAGCAGTGAAGTGGGGACATTCTACAATGAGCAGTTCTTC. Residues: CASSEVGTFYNEQFF. The chain is built from TRBV6-1 and TRBJ2-1; tentative D call: TRBD1 (6 bases). CDR1 MNHNS and CDR2 SASEGT come from the germline V gene. Deletions cut 1 base from V and 3 bases from J, with 10 bases between. This CDR3 has 15 amino acids.

The CDR3 loop is CASSFTGTGEQFF. The CDR3 region has the DNA TGTGCCAGCAGCTTCACAGGGACGGGTGAGCAGTTCTTC. The rearrangement joins TRBV7-6 to TRBJ2-1; D may be TRBD1 (6 bases). The CDR3 is made up of 13 amino acids. Trimming took off 3 bases at V and 9 bases at J, with 12 bases between the two ends. The germline CDR1 and CDR2 sequences are SGHVS and FNYEAQ.

The chain has TRBV5-1 and TRBJ1-5; D remains unclear. V was trimmed by 0 bases and J by 0 bases, leaving 7 bases between them. This CDR3 comprises 15 residues. Germline V gene lookup returns CDR1 SGHRS and CDR2 YFSETQ. CDR3 protein: CASSLDGYSNQPQHF. CDR3 in DNA: TGCGCCAGCAGCTTGGACGGTTATAGCAATCAGCCCCAGCATTTT.

The gene calls are TRBV27 and TRBJ1-2; 7 bases agree with TRBD1. After removal of 5 bases from V and 4 bases from J, the junction contained 10 bases not matched to a gene. The CDR3 spans 15 residues. From germline, CDR1 is MNHEY and CDR2 SMNVEV (reference sequence). CDR3 DNA sequence: TGTGCCAGCAGTGCCCAGGGGGACGACAGCTATGGCTACACCTTC. It is translated as CASSAQGDDSYGYTF.